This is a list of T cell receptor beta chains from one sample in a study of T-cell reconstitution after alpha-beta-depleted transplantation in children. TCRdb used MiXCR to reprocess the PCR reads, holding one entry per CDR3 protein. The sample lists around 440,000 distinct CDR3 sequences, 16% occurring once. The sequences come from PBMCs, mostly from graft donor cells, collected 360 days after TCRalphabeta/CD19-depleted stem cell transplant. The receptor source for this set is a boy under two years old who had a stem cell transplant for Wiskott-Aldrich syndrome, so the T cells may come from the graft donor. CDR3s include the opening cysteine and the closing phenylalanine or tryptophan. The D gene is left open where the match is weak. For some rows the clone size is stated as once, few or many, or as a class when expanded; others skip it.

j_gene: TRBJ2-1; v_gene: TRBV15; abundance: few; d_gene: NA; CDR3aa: CATSSTGGDPYNEQFF; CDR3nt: TGTGCCACCAGTTCCACGGGGGGCGACCCTTACAATGAGCAGTTCTTC
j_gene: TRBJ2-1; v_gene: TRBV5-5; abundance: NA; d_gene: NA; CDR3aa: CASSLPGPRVDEQFF; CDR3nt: TGTGCCAGCAGCCTCCCGGGACCGAGGGTCGATGAGCAATTCTTC
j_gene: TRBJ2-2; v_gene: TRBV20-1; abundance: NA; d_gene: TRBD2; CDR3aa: CSARSGGVAGELFF; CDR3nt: TGCAGTGCCCGGAGCGGGGGGGTAGCCGGGGAGCTGTTTTTT
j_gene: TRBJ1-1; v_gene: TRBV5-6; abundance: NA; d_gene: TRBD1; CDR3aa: CASSLPGQGGNTEAFF; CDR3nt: TGTGCCAGCAGCCTTCCGGGACAGGGAGGGAACACTGAAGCTTTCTTT
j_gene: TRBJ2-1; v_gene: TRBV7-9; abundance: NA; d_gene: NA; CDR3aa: CASSLERVEQFF; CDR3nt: TGTGCCAGCAGCTTAGAGCGTGTGGAGCAGTTCTTC
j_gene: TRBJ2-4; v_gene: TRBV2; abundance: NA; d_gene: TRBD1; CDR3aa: CASSPFGTGVAKNIQYF; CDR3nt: TGTGCCAGCAGTCCCTTCGGTACAGGGGTTGCCAAAAACATTCAGTACTTC
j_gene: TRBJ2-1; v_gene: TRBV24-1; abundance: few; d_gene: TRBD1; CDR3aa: CATSDPSWQGQGLYNEQFF; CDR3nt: TGTGCCACCAGTGATCCTAGTTGGCAGGGACAGGGCCTCTACAATGAGCAGTTCTTC
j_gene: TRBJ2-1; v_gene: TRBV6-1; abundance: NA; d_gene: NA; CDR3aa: CASSRRGLGLHNEQFF; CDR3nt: TGTGCCAGCAGTCGACGCGGGTTGGGCCTTCACAATGAGCAGTTCTTC
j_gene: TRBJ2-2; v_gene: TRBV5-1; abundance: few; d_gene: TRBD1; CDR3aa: CASSFKPIGQGGGTGELFF; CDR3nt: TGCGCCAGCAGCTTTAAGCCCATCGGACAGGGAGGAGGTACCGGGGAGCTGTTTTTT
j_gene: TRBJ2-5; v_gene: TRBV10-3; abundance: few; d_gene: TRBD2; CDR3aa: CAIRRTSGSQETQYF; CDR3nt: TGTGCCATCAGGCGGACTAGCGGGAGCCAAGAGACCCAGTACTTC